This TCR beta chain was sequenced during a study of T-cell memory formation after mild COVID-19 (dated by TCRdb to about 2021). Concerning the study at large: Most TCR sequence clusters were specific to one of the two donors. In two donors, T-cell clones that expanded and contracted after mild COVID-19 were tracked by sequencing TCRalpha and TCRbeta repertoires over time. Two young, previously healthy adult volunteers, one female and one male, were included in the cohort. Results the study describes overall, beyond this receptor: The study included only a couple of mild cases, and larger cohorts that include severe cases with pre-infection samples were judged to be necessary. Balanced CD4/CD8 phenotypes were observed for clones contracting from day 15 to 85, whereas a bias towards CD4+ was observed for a second wave of clones expanding from day 15 to 37. Whether the second-wave clones peaking on day 37 were SARS-CoV-2 specific was not confirmed. Contracting CD4+ clones were found mainly in CM and EM memory subsets, while CD8+ clones were enriched in EMRA. Some responding clones were detected in pre-infection memory, suggesting pre-existing cross-reactive memory T cells joined the SARS-CoV-2 response.

PBMCs were isolated by Ficoll-Paque density gradient centrifugation. This clonotype was recorded a few times. There is no known antigen for this receptor. No quality values exist for individual bases; no much larger clone is one base distant. CDR3 length: 17 amino acids, cysteine to phenylalanine. Only the CDR3 portion is preserved as DNA: 51 bases, with reading frame beginning at the first base. Deletion took 1 base off V and 0 bases off J, with a span of 12 bases between the germline ends. The instrument given in TCRdb is Illumina NovaSeq 6000. TCRalpha and TCRbeta cDNA libraries were built by 5'RACE with constant-segment primers, adding sample barcodes and unique molecular identifiers. RNA was extracted from every sample with Trizol reagent. Library amplification was performed in two PCR steps, and a second sample barcode and Illumina TruSeq adapters were introduced in the second step. The libraries were sequenced on an Illumina NovaSeq using 2 x 150 bp paired-end reads. As for how the authors treated the data: The reads were demultiplexed and collapsed into UMI-guided consensus sequences using migec v1.2.7. Using mixcr v2.1.11, UMI consensuses were aligned to TRA and TRB V and J templates and then assembled into clonotypes. A clonotype was counted as expanded or contracted only when both edgeR and NoisET called the clonotype significant, with the noise models trained on biological replicates. For edgeR calls, a false discovery rate-adjusted p below 0.01 and a log2 fold-change threshold of 1 were applied. PCA with hierarchical clustering of max-normalized trajectories of the 1000 most abundant clonotypes was used as exploratory dynamics analysis. Each responding clone was given a CD4 or CD8 phenotype based on the CD4+ and CD8+ repertoires, which had been sequenced separately. TCRdb ran its own pipeline on the public reads, namely fastp trimming at Q25 and MiXCR clone calling, and kept in-frame beta chains. CDR3 protein sequences are deduplicated, and each keeps its most common genes and DNA. The V and J calls here are based on TCRdb, not the publication. This sample has 200,000 to 250,000 distinct CDR3 sequences in its table, and 9% to 10% of those were observed once. The top ten clones comprise 3.5% of the sample.

The sequence joins TRBV12-3 or TRBV12-4 to TRBJ2-2, with the D gene not clear enough to name. The sequencing sample was made of PBMCs or a T cell subset sorted from them (not recorded which). This clonotype originated in a young man who had mild COVID-19 (a few samples of this study predate the infection). The sample titles of this study are shuffled in the database, so cell type and time point are left out; the donor was told from shared clones. The DNA sequence reads TGTGCCAGCAGTTTAGTATTTGGGGTCTCGAACACCGGGGAGCTGTTTTTT. This encodes CASSLVFGVSNTGELFF.